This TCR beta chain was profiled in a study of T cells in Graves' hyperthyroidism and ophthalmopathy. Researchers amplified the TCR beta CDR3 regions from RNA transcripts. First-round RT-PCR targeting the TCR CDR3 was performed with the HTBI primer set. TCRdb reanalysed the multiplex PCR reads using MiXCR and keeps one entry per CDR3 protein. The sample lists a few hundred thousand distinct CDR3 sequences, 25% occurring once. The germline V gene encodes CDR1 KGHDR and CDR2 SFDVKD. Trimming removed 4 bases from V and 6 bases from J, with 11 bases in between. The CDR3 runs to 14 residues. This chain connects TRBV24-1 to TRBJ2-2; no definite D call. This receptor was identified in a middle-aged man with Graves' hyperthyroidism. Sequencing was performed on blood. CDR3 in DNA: TGTGCCACCAGTGACCCCAACTGGGCCGGGGAGCTGTTTTTT. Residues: CATSDPNWAGELFF.